This TCR beta chain was observed in a study of cytomegalovirus exposure and HLA in healthy donors. The study, taken as a whole, reports: In all likelihood, a cluster of highly shared sequence variants was a sequencing artifact. By a later analysis, the bulk of CMV-associated TCR beta chains appeared HLA-restricted. A later analysis linked fewer than 20,000 TCR beta sequences to HLA alleles at 0.05 false discovery rate. It has been reported that TCR beta sequences accurately predicted the HLA-A and HLA-B alleles of most subjects.

PCR involved 60 Vbeta and 13 Jbeta primers. TCRdb keeps only in-frame clones here, not all; method: immunoSEQ multiplex PCR. The specimen's table records more than 60,000 clones. Points on this clone: The antigen is unknown.

The V end was cut by 4 bases, the J end by 0 bases, with 11 bases between. Germline-derived CDR1 and CDR2 are SGHRS and YFSETQ. CDR3 length: 15 amino acids. Specimen: PBMCs. This receptor was taken from a boy younger than 18 in good health and CMV-seronegative. The chain joins TRBV5-1 to TRBJ1-3, with D possibly being TRBD1 (5 bases). The CDR3 here is CASSAGPTSGNTIYF. CDR3 in DNA: TGCGCCAGCAGCGCGGGACCGACCTCTGGAAACACCATATATTTT.